This note documents a single T cell receptor (beta chain) sequence. Its antigen is unidentified. This specimen belongs to a study of T cell responses to AZD1222 COVID-19 vaccine. Clones were sequenced by immunoSEQ multiplex PCR, and TCRdb holds only the in-frame ones, with some missing. In the table there are under 150,000 clones, 70% to 90% of which are singletons. Analysis merged second doses at about 4 or about 12 weeks. Study-level points and caveats: In a largely white British group with more females than males, clonal diversity was possibly underestimated. Just a handful of people given AZD1222 tested seropositive at baseline. The study found Spike-specific TCR breadth and depth rose after two AZD1222 doses.

The receptor comes from an adult who received the AZD1222 COVID-19 vaccine. Sequenced here: peripheral blood, sampled 28 days after the second AZD1222 dose.

CDR3: CSVGRISGELFF. Written as DNA, the CDR3 is TGCAGCGTTGGCCGGATCTCCGGGGAGCTGTTTTTT. The chain joins TRBV29-1 to TRBJ2-2; no clear D. The CDR3 extends over 12 amino acids. V was pared by 4 bases and J by 6 bases, with 9 bases between. Germline-derived CDR1 and CDR2 are SQVTM and ANQGSEA.